The 19 T cell receptor beta chains listed next were all sequenced from one sample in a study of T cells in pancreatic ductal adenocarcinoma. Selected pancreatic ductal adenocarcinoma patients had undergone surgery without neoadjuvant therapy. Only in-frame clones appear in the TCRdb table, and some are missing; sequencing was by immunoSEQ multiplex PCR. This sample has roughly 11,000 clones, with 80% to 90% found just once. The sample was PBMCs. All receptors derive from a human donor with pancreatic ductal adenocarcinoma.

The rearrangement links TRBV4-1 to TRBJ2-6; TRBD2 is a possible D gene (6 bases). The ends were cut back, 6 bases at V and 2 bases at J, with 11 bases in the middle. Germline lookup yields CDR1 MGHRA and CDR2 YSYEKL. The CDR3 is 15 amino acids. The CDR3 nucleotides are TGCGCCAGCAGGACTCGGAGGGCTGGGGCCAACGTCCTGACTTTC. Its protein product is CASRTRRAGANVLTF.

The chain couples TRBV7-2 to TRBJ2-5, with 8 bases aligning to TRBD2. The CDR3 has 16 residues. The V segment lost 5 bases and the J segment 4 bases; nucleotides outside the gene matches: 12. CDR1 SGHTA and CDR2 FQGNSA come from the germline V gene. The CDR3 sequence: CASSTPAGDPGETQYF. CDR3 coding DNA: TGTGCCAGCAGCACCCCAGCGGGAGATCCAGGAGAGACCCAGTACTTC.

The V and J genes are TRBV7-9 and TRBJ1-2; D is ambiguous. The CDR3 loop spans 14 amino acids. Trimming left V 5 bases short and J 5 bases short, with 15 bases between. Per the germline V gene, CDR1 is SEHNR and CDR2 is FQNEAQ (reference sequence). CDR3 residues: CASSQRPGGYGYTF. CDR3 coding DNA: TGTGCCAGCAGCCAGCGGCCTGGAGGTTATGGCTACACCTTC.

The genes are TRBV5-8 and TRBJ2-3, with 12 bases lining up with TRBD1. The CDR3 consists of 16 residues. Germline V lookup: CDR1 SGHTS, CDR2 YDEGEE. V shed 2 bases and J 4 bases; nucleotides not matched to a gene: 5. CDR3 region: CASSFRGDRGPDTQYF. The CDR3 DNA reads as TGTGCCAGCAGCTTTCGAGGGGACAGGGGGCCAGATACGCAGTATTTT.

The J gene is TRBJ2-3, the V gene TRBV27, with a possible D match to TRBD2 (5 bases). Germline V lookup: CDR1 MNHEY, CDR2 SMNVEV (reference sequence). V lost 3 bases and J lost 1, with 5 bases in between. This CDR3 is built from 13 residues. The CDR3 sequence: CASSFGGTDTQYF. The CDR3 DNA follows: TGTGCCAGCAGTTTCGGGGGCACAGATACGCAGTATTTT.

This chain connects TRBV6-5 to TRBJ2-5; possibly TRBD1 for D (5 bases). Trimming took off 6 bases at V and 9 bases at J, with 23 bases between the two ends. CDR3 length: 15 residues. Germline values: CDR1 MNHEY, CDR2 SVGAGI. In DNA form, the CDR3 reads TGTGCCAGCAGGCGAGACCCTGGGTTGGAAGGGGCCCAGTACTTC. Translation: CASRRDPGLEGAQYF.

The chain has TRBV19 and TRBJ2-7; 9 nucleotides align to TRBD2. This CDR3 is built from 14 residues. The V gene's germline CDR1 is LNHDA and CDR2 SQIVND (reference sequence). With V trimmed by 5 bases and J by 7 bases, 9 bases remained unmatched. CDR3 nucleotides: TGTGCCAGTAGTCCCGCGGGAGGGCCGGAAGAGCAGTACTTC. It is translated as CASSPAGGPEEQYF.

This chain uses TRBV14 with TRBJ1-4; unclear D gene. Per the germline V gene, CDR1 is SGHDN and CDR2 is FVKESK. The ends were cut back, 0 bases at V and 8 bases at J, with 10 bases in the middle. The CDR3 totals 14 residues. In nucleotides, the CDR3 is TGTGCCAGCAGCCAAGAGACGGTACAGGAAAAACTGTTTTTT. Translating gives CASSQETVQEKLFF.

This rearrangement joins TRBV7-9 to TRBJ1-6; a weak D match, TRBD1 (5 bases). Germline-derived CDR1 and CDR2 are SEHNR and FQNEAQ (reference sequence). The CDR3 has 12 residues. The V end was cut by 11 bases, the J end by 6 bases, with 11 bases between. In DNA, the CDR3 is TGTGCCGCTGGGCAGGGTAATTCACCCCTCCACTTT. This encodes CAAGQGNSPLHF.

This sequence joins TRBV10-3 and TRBJ2-5, with 8 bases matching TRBD1. Germline lookup yields CDR1 ENHRY and CDR2 SYGVKD. This CDR3 contains 16 residues. V trimming: 3 bases; J trimming: 1 base; junction bases outside the gene matches: 7. The CDR3 loop reads CAISDGQGGVQETQYF. The CDR3 coding sequence is TGTGCCATCAGTGACGGACAGGGCGGAGTCCAAGAGACCCAGTACTTC.

The genes are TRBV11-3 and TRBJ2-1; D is unresolved. Between the trimmed V and J ends, which lost 0 bases and 5 bases, there was a span of 2 bases. Germline CDR1 SGHNT, CDR2 YENEEA. The CDR3 covers 12 residues. This CDR3 reads CASSLDDNEQFF. In DNA form, the CDR3 reads TGTGCCAGCAGCTTAGACGACAATGAGCAGTTCTTC.

V is TRBV7-2 and J is TRBJ1-2; no clear D gene. Trimming left V 1 base short and J 3 bases short, with 9 bases between. CDR1 is SGHTA and CDR2 is FQGNSA in the germline V gene. The CDR3 is 14 amino acids. CDR3 sequence: CASSLGPWDYGYTF. CDR3 nucleotide sequence: TGTGCCAGCAGCTTAGGACCTTGGGACTATGGCTACACCTTC.

DNA for the CDR3: TGTGCCAGCAGCTTATGGCAACAAGAGACCCAGTACTTC. Encoded protein: CASSLWQQETQYF. This chain links TRBV11-2 with TRBJ2-5; no definite D call. V lost 2 bases to trimming and J lost 2 bases, with 6 bases between them. The CDR3 consists of 13 residues. Germline V gives CDR1 SGHAT, CDR2 FQNNGV.

The chain recombines TRBV29-1 with TRBJ2-1; D gene unclear. The CDR3 totals 12 residues. The germline V gene encodes CDR1 SQVTM and CDR2 ANQGSEA. V gave up 5 bases and J gave up 7 bases, with 12 bases separating them. The CDR3 DNA reads TGCAGCGTTCACGCCGGGTCGAATGAGCAGTTCTTC. Its protein is CSVHAGSNEQFF.

The CDR3 here is CASSLQGANVLTF. The CDR3 DNA reads as TGTGCCAGCAGCTTACAGGGGGCCAACGTCCTGACTTTC. V and J are TRBV13 and TRBJ2-6, with D hard to call. Trimming took 2 bases from V and 4 from J, leaving 3 bases between them. There are 13 residues in the CDR3. The germline gives CDR1 PRHDT, CDR2 FYEKMQ (reference sequence).

This clone was recorded only once. This chain's CDR3 is CASRATGNNEQFF. CDR3 sequence (DNA): TGTGCCAGCAGGGCGACAGGGAACAATGAGCAGTTCTTC. The genes are TRBV13 and TRBJ2-1; 7 bases agree with TRBD1. V was clipped by 6 bases and J by 5 bases; unmatched bases: 4. This CDR3 contains 13 residues. CDR1 and CDR2 from the germline V gene are PRHDT and FYEKMQ (reference sequence).

The chain joins TRBV6-5 to TRBJ2-2; D not resolved. Looked up from germline, CDR1 is MNHEY and CDR2 is SVGAGI. Trimming cost V 6 bases and J 2 bases, with 13 bases left between them. CDR3 length: 15 residues. CDR3 loop: CASSPLSGNTGELFF. DNA for the CDR3: TGTGCCAGCAGCCCCCTTTCGGGTAACACCGGGGAGCTGTTTTTT.

The rearrangement links TRBV28 to TRBJ2-5, with 8 bases identical to TRBD2. J was trimmed by 6 bases and V by 4 bases; bases with no gene match: 4. Germline CDR1 is MDHEN and CDR2 is SYDVKM. The CDR3 totals 13 residues. The CDR3 region is CASSSTSAKTQYF. In nucleotides, the CDR3 is TGTGCCAGCAGTTCGACTAGCGCAAAGACCCAGTACTTC.

This chain links TRBV2 with TRBJ2-2; D uncertain. Trimming shortened V by 3 bases and J by 7 bases, and 15 bases separated the two germline ends. Per the germline V gene, CDR1 is SNHLY and CDR2 is FYNNEI. This CDR3 is 15 amino acids long. The CDR3 nucleotides read TGTGCCAGCAGTGAGCGACCCAGCCGGAGCGGGGAGCTGTTTTTT. Translating it yields CASSERPSRSGELFF.